The 26 T cell receptor beta chains given below trace back to one sample, sequenced in a study of T cell repertoires in cytomegalovirus infection. A single record per CDR3 protein comes from TCRdb applying MiXCR to the reads. The sample gives about 310,000 distinct CDR3 sequences, 25% of which show up once; 10% to 15% is in the top ten. Their antigens remain unidentified. Sample: cultured PBMCs, taken from culture after CMV antigen stimulation. These receptor sequences come from a human donor in good health (CMV status not recorded). Some clones in this sample may be carry-over from other donors' samples.

The gene calls are TRBV29-1 and TRBJ2-4; D is possibly TRBD1 (5 bases). Trimming pared 4 bases from V and 8 bases from J, leaving 12 bases between. This CDR3 contains 12 residues. CDR1 SQVTM and CDR2 ANQGSEA come from the germline V gene. The chain's CDR3 is CSVGQGRDIQYF. In DNA, the CDR3 is TGCAGCGTTGGCCAGGGTAGGGACATTCAGTACTTC.

This clonotype was detected a few times. The chain employs TRBV20-1 and TRBJ1-4; 7 positions match TRBD1. The CDR3 totals 14 residues. CDR1 is DFQATT, CDR2 SNEGSKA, per germline (reference sequence). Unmatched junction bases numbered 5, after V lost 0 bases and J lost 7 bases. The CDR3: CSARDNRGSEKLFF. The CDR3 coding sequence is TGCAGTGCTAGAGATAACAGGGGCAGTGAAAAACTGTTTTTT.

This clonotype was picked up one time. The chain has TRBV14 and TRBJ1-1, with TRBD1 matching 8 bases. CDR1 is SGHDN, CDR2 FVKESK, per germline. The CDR3 is 15 residues long. Losses at the gene ends were 0 bases for V and 5 bases for J; bases not matched to a gene: 5. In nucleotides, the CDR3 is TGTGCCAGCAGCCAAGAATGGACAGGGCGGACTGAAGCTTTCTTT. Its protein is CASSQEWTGRTEAFF.

This clonotype was detected many times. This sequence joins TRBV29-1 and TRBJ1-1, with D tentatively TRBD1 (6 bases). The CDR3 extends over 14 amino acids. Deletions cut 5 bases from V and 1 base from J, with 14 bases between. The germline gives CDR1 SQVTM, CDR2 ANQGSEA. CDR3 in DNA: TGCAGCGTTTCCCGGGGGCGGTGGAACACTGAAGCTTTCTTT. Protein product: CSVSRGRWNTEAFF.

This clonotype was detected only a few times. V gene TRBV27 combines with J gene TRBJ1-1; tentatively, D is TRBD1 (5 bases). V was pared by 5 bases and J by 5 bases, with 15 bases between. The CDR3 consists of 14 residues. Germline loops: CDR1 MNHEY, CDR2 SMNVEV (reference sequence). The chain's CDR3 is CASSPQSGGTEAFF. The CDR3 region has the DNA TGTGCCAGCAGTCCCCAGTCGGGGGGAACTGAAGCTTTCTTT.

Details on this clonotype: At one of its ends the junction is not consistent with the germline gene, which may arise from a read error. The chain uses TRBV18 and TRBJ1-1; D is unclear. The CDR3 is made up of 14 amino acids. From germline, CDR1 is KGHSH and CDR2 LQKENI. CDR3 region: CASSPQAMNTEDFF. DNA for the CDR3: TGTGCCAGCTCACCCCAGGCTATGAACACTGAAGATTTCTTT.

CDR3 in DNA: TGTGCCAGCAGTCGATGGGGGGGGCAAGAGACCCAGTACTTC. Its translation is CASSRWGGQETQYF. The chain uses TRBV6-2 or TRBV6-3 and TRBJ2-5, with 7 bases aligning to TRBD2. Trimming removed 5 bases from V and 2 bases from J; junction bases left unmatched: 5. This CDR3 region has 14 residues. Germline CDR1 is MNHEY and CDR2 is SVGEGT.

In its sample, this clonotype was seen many times. The chain couples TRBV7-2 to TRBJ1-2; no clear D gene. Germline loops: CDR1 SGHTA, CDR2 FQGNSA. The V and J ends lost 1 base and 3 bases respectively, with 3 bases between them. The CDR3 runs to 12 residues. Here the CDR3 DNA reads TGTGCCAGCAGCTTAGGTCACTATGGCTACACCTTC. Encoded protein: CASSLGHYGYTF.

In regard to this clonotype: Sequence at one end of the junction differs from germline and may be a read error. The V gene is TRBV19, the J gene TRBJ2-5, with D perhaps TRBD1 (6 bases). The CDR3 contains 14 residues. Germline V CDR1 and CDR2: LNHDA, SQIVND (reference sequence). Here the CDR3 DNA reads TGTGCCAGCAGGGGCTCGGGAAGGGCAGAGACCCGGTACTTC. Encoded protein: CASRGSGRAETRYF.

CDR3 bases: TGCGCCAGCAGTTGGGGGCGATCCTACAATGAGCAGTTCTTC. Its protein is CASSWGRSYNEQFF. The chain carries TRBV5-1 and TRBJ2-1; tentative D call: TRBD1 (6 bases). This CDR3 is 14 amino acids long. CDR1 and CDR2 (germline): SGHRS, YFSETQ. The V and J ends lost 5 bases and 1 base respectively, with 10 bases between them.

This clonotype was counted ten times or more. This sequence joins TRBV27 and TRBJ1-2; the D is unclear. The germline V gene has CDR1 MNHEY and CDR2 SMNVEV (reference sequence). This CDR3 has 14 amino acids. V gave up 7 bases and J gave up 0 bases, with 12 bases separating them. This CDR3 is CASKGGSTNYGYTF. The DNA for the CDR3 is TGTGCCAGCAAAGGTGGCAGCACTAACTATGGCTACACCTTC.

The sample holds a few counts of this clonotype. This chain links TRBV4-3 with TRBJ2-7; TRBD2 aligns across 12 bases. After removal of 4 bases from V and 5 bases from J, the junction contained 6 bases not matched to a gene. The CDR3 has 15 residues. Germline-derived CDR1 and CDR2 are LGHNA and YSLEER. The CDR3 loop is CASSRRLAGANEQYF. CDR3 bases: TGCGCCAGCAGCCGCCGACTAGCGGGAGCGAACGAGCAGTACTTC.

This clonotype was recorded many times. The genes are TRBV7-2 and TRBJ2-5, with D hard to call. Per the germline V gene, CDR1 is SGHTA and CDR2 is FQGNSA. Deletions cut 6 bases from V and 2 bases from J, with 10 bases between. This CDR3 comprises 13 residues. Here the CDR3 reads CASRSFVQETQYF. The CDR3, as DNA: TGTGCCAGCAGGTCTTTTGTACAAGAGACCCAGTACTTC.

This clonotype appeared a few times. V is TRBV20-1 and J is TRBJ2-7; D might be TRBD2 (5 bases). CDR1 and CDR2 (germline): DFQATT, SNEGSKA (reference sequence). CDR3 size: 13 residues. V was cut by 6 bases and J by 5 bases, with 17 bases left in between. In DNA, the CDR3 is TGCAGTGCCTCCGCCCCGGTGGAGGACGAGCAGTACGTC. Its translation: CSASAPVEDEQYV.

This clonotype has more than one count but fewer than ten. V and J are TRBV6-6 and TRBJ2-3, with D perhaps matching TRBD1 (5 bases). The CDR3 loop spans 18 amino acids. CDR1 is MNHNY, CDR2 SVGAGI, per germline (reference sequence). Trimming cost V 8 bases and J 1 base, with 25 bases left between them. The chain's CDR3 is CASSSLGPGTSRTDTQYF. The CDR3 DNA sequence: TGTGCCAGCTCCTCTTTGGGGCCGGGCACTTCTCGCACAGATACGCAGTATTTT.

The CDR3 DNA is TGCAGTGCTAGAGACAGCCCCTCGGAGACCCAGTACTTC. It translates to CSARDSPSETQYF. The chain employs TRBV20-1 and TRBJ2-5; D is unclear. V lost 0 bases, J lost 5 bases, and 10 bases lay in between. Germline CDR1 DFQATT, CDR2 SNEGSKA (reference sequence). This CDR3 is 13 amino acids long.

The genes are TRBV27 and TRBJ2-1, with 7 bases identical to TRBD2. CDR1 is MNHEY, CDR2 SMNVEV, per germline (reference sequence). The CDR3 runs 15 residues. V dropped 0 bases and J dropped 7; count of bases not matched to a gene: 6. CDR3 sequence: CASSLSGLAENEQFF. The CDR3 coding sequence is TGTGCCAGCAGTTTATCGGGCCTAGCGGAAAATGAGCAGTTCTTC.

This clonotype was counted only a few times. The genes are TRBV30 and TRBJ1-1, with D tentatively TRBD1 (6 bases). V dropped 0 bases and J dropped 5 bases, with 16 bases sitting between them. There are 15 residues in the CDR3. Per germline, CDR1 GTSNPN and CDR2 SVGIG (reference sequence). CDR3 in DNA: TGTGCCTGGAGTGTAGGGGGGGGGATACGGACTGAAGCTTTCTTT. Residues: CAWSVGGGIRTEAFF.

This clonotype showed up just a few times. V usage is TRBV11-3 and J usage is TRBJ2-2; TRBD2 agrees at 10 bases. The germline CDR1 and CDR2 sequences are SGHNT and YENEEA. The CDR3 is 15 residues long. J lost 2 bases, V lost 5 bases, and 2 bases had no gene match. The CDR3 DNA reads TGTGCCAGCAGCCCTAGCGGGGGAAACACCGGGGAGCTGTTTTTT. Translating it yields CASSPSGGNTGELFF.

The chain recombines TRBV5-4 with TRBJ2-7; D gene uncertain. Germline V gene lookup returns CDR1 SGHNT and CDR2 YYREEE (reference sequence). CDR3 length: 13 residues. V was shortened by 5 bases and J by 0 bases, with 9 bases between the two germline ends. CDR3 protein: CASSWVPSYEQYF. CDR3 sequence (DNA): TGTGCCAGCAGTTGGGTACCCTCCTACGAGCAGTACTTC.

The chain links TRBV5-4 to TRBJ2-2; tentatively, D is TRBD2 (6 bases). The ends were cut back, 1 base at V and 6 bases at J, with 10 bases in the middle. Germline V gene sequence: CDR1 SGHNT, CDR2 YYREEE (reference sequence). This CDR3 region has 14 residues. In nucleotides, the CDR3 is TGTGCCAGCAGCTTGAGACTAGTGGCCGGGGAGCTGTTTTTT. It specifies CASSLRLVAGELFF.

This clonotype was picked up many times. The chain joins TRBV4-1 to TRBJ1-5, with 7 bases lining up with TRBD1. CDR3 size: 16 residues. Germline values: CDR1 MGHRA, CDR2 YSYEKL. V gave up 2 bases and J gave up 3 bases; unmatched junction bases: 7. The CDR3 DNA follows: TGCGCCAGCAGCCAATGGGACAGCACCATCAATCAGCCCCAGCATTTT. This encodes CASSQWDSTINQPQHF.

This chain uses TRBV7-2 with TRBJ2-5, with D possibly being TRBD1 (5 bases). From germline, CDR1 is SGHTA and CDR2 FQGNSA. Trimming took off 5 bases at V and 4 bases at J, with 11 bases between the two ends. This CDR3 comprises 13 residues. CDR3 sequence reads: CASSPDNLETQYF. CDR3 nucleotide sequence: TGTGCCAGCAGCCCGGACAATTTAGAGACCCAGTACTTC.

The chain links TRBV6-1 to TRBJ2-7; D may be TRBD2 (6 bases). Germline CDR1 is MNHNS and CDR2 is SASEGT. The V gene lost 4 bases and the J gene lost 2 bases, with 12 bases spanning the gap. The CDR3 runs to 14 residues. CDR3 in amino acids: CASSASGRAYEQYV. The DNA of the CDR3 is TGTGCCAGCAGTGCGTCCGGGAGAGCCTACGAGCAGTACGTC.

The V gene is TRBV10-3, the J gene TRBJ2-4; D may be TRBD1 or TRBD2 (6 bases each). CDR3 length: 15 residues. Germline CDR1 and CDR2: ENHRY and SYGVKD. V lost 3 bases and J lost 11, with 20 bases in between. CDR3 coding DNA: TGTGCCATCAGTGACGCCTCACAGGGAGGTGGGGTTCAGTACTTC. Translated, it gives CAISDASQGGGVQYF.

The chain couples TRBV6-1 to TRBJ1-2, with D possibly TRBD1 on 5 matching bases. In germline, CDR1 is MNHNS, CDR2 SASEGT. This CDR3 comprises 13 residues. V lost 1 base and J lost 7, with 10 bases in between. CDR3 in DNA: TGTGCCAGCAGTGAAGTAGGGACGGCTGGCTACACCTTC. Protein product: CASSEVGTAGYTF.